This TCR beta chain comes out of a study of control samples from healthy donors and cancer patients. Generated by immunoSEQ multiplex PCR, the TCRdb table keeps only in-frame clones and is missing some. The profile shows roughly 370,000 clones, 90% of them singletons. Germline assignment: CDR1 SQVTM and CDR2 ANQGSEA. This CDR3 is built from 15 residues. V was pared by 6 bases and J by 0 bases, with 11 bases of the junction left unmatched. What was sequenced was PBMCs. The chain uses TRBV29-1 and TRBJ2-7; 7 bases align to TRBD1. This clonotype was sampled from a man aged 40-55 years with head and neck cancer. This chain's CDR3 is CSVQRPWDSSYEQYF. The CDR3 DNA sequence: TGCAGCGTCCAACGACCCTGGGACAGCTCCTACGAGCAGTACTTC.